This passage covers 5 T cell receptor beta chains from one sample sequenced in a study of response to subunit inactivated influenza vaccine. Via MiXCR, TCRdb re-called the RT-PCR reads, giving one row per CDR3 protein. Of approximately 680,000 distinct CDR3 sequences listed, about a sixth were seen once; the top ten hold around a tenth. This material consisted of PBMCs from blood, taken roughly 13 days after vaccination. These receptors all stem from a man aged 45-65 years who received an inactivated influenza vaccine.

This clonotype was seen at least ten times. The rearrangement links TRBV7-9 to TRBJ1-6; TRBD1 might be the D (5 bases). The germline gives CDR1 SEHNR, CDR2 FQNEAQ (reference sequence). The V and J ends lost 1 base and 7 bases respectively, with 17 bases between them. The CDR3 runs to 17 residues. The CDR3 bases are TGTGCCAGCAGCTTAGGAAAACCGGGACGGGGGAATTCACCCCTCCACTTT. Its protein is CASSLGKPGRGNSPLHF.

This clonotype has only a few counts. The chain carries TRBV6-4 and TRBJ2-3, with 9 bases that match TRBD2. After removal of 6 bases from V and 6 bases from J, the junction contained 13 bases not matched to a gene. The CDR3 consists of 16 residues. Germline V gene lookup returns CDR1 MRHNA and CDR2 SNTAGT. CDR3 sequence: CASSRRGSGGMDTQYF. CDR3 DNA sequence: TGTGCCAGCAGCCGCCGGGGGAGCGGGGGGATGGATACGCAGTATTTT.

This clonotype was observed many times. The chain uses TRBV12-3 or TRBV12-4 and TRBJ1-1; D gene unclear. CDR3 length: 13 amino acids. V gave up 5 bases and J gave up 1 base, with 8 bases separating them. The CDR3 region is CASSLLRNTEAFF. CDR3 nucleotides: TGTGCCAGCAGTCTCCTCAGGAACACTGAAGCTTTCTTT.

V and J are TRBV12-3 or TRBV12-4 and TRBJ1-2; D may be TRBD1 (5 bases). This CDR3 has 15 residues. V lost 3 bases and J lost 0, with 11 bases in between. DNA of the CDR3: TGTGCCAGCAGTTTTTATGGGGCTGCTAACTATGGCTACACCTTC. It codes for CASSFYGAANYGYTF.

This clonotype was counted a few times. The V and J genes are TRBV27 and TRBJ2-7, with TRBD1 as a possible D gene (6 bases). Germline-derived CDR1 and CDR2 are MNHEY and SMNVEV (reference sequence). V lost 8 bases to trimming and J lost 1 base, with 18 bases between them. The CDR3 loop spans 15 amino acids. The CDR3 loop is CASLNPGHLSYEQYF. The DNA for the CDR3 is TGTGCCAGCCTAAATCCGGGACACCTTTCCTACGAGCAGTACTTC.